Reported below is one TCR beta chain. These data are taken from a study of blood T cell repertoires in COVID-19. As for the study in general: Sample material is recorded as cDNA or gDNA derived from T cells, B-cell-depleted T cells, or PBMCs.

The CDR3 covers 18 residues. Germline V gene sequence: CDR1 LNHDA, CDR2 SQIVND (reference sequence). V dropped 6 bases and J dropped 6; count of bases not matched to a gene: 20. As processed by the authors: Researchers report that nucleated cell counts were estimated from reference gene primer amplification. Sequencing was performed with immunoSEQ multiplex PCR; in TCRdb, only in-frame clones are kept and a portion is missing. From that table come the V and J calls and clone size; the DNA was used to work out D and trimming. The sample gives 200,000 to 300,000 clones, 88% of which show up once; roughly 0.8% is in the top ten.

The chain joins TRBV19 to TRBJ1-5, with TRBD1 matching over 7 bases. This TCR derives from a woman younger than 45 with acute or convalescent COVID-19. The sequencing sample was made of peripheral blood. CDR3 bases: TGTGCCAGTAGCATATGGGGTCGTGACAGGGAACCTAGTCAGCCCCAGCATTTT. It yields the protein CASSIWGRDREPSQPQHF.